The clone carrying this T cell receptor (beta chain) was counted at least ten times. CDR1 DFQATT and CDR2 SNEGSKA come from the germline V gene (reference sequence). This CDR3 is built from 15 residues. The ends lost 3 bases at V and 5 bases at J; junction bases unmatched: 11. This sample is part of a study of T cells in Graves' hyperthyroidism and ophthalmopathy. Participants, patients aged 18 to 65, had newly diagnosed hyperthyroidism with a duration under 2 months. Clinical symptoms, serum thyroxine, TRAb, thyroid ultrasound and orbital computed tomography established diagnosis. Isolation of PBMCs was performed on around 9.7 ml fresh peripheral blood. TCR beta CDR3 region amplification was performed from RNA transcripts. The HTBI primer set drove a first-round RT-PCR of the TCR CDR3. TCRdb called the multiplex PCR reads again in MiXCR, with one record for every CDR3 protein. The data show roughly 720,000 distinct CDR3 sequences, roughly 17% seen once.

The chain uses TRBV20-1 and TRBJ2-7; TRBD2 matches at 9 bases. The sample comprised blood. The receptor comes from a man over 45 with Graves' hyperthyroidism. The CDR3 loop reads CSARLSASGRNEQYF. DNA of the CDR3: TGCAGTGCTAGGCTCAGTGCAAGCGGGAGGAACGAGCAGTACTTC.